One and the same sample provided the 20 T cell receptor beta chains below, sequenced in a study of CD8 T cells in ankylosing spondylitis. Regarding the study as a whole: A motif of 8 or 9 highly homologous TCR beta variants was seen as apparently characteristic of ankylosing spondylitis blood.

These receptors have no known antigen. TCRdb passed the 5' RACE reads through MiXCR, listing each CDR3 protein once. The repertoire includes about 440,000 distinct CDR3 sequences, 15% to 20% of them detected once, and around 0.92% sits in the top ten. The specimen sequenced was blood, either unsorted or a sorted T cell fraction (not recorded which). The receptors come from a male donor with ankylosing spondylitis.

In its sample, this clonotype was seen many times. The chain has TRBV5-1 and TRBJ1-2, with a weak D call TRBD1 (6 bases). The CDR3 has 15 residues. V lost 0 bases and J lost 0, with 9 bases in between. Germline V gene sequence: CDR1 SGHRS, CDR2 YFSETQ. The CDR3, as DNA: TGCGCCAGCAGCTTGGAGGGGGACGCTAACTATGGCTACACCTTC. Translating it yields CASSLEGDANYGYTF.

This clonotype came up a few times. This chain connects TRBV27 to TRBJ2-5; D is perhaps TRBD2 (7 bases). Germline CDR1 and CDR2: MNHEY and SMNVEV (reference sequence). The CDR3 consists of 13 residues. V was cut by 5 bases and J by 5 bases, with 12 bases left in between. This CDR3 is CASSRGGSETQYF. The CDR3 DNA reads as TGTGCCAGCAGTAGGGGGGGTTCGGAGACCCAGTACTTC.

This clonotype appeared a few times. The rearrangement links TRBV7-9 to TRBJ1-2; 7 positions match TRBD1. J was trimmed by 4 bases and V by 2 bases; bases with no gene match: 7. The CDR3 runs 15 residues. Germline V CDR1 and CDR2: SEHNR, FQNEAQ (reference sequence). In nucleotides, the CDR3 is TGTGCCAGCAGCTTAACGGCAGGGGGTGGCTATGGCTACACCTTC. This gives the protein CASSLTAGGGYGYTF. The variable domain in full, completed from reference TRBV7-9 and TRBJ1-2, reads DTGVSQNPRHKITKRGQNVTFRCDPISEHNRLYWYRQTLGQGPEFLTYFQNEAQLEKSRLLSDRFSAERPKGSFSTLEIQRTEQGDSAMYLCASSLTAGGGYGYTFGSGTRLTVV.

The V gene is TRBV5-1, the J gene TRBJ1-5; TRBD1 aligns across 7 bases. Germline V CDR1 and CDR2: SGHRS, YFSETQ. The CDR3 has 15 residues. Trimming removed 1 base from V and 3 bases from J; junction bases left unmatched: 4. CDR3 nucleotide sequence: TGCGCCAGCAGCTTGACAGGGGCCATCAATCAGCCCCAGCATTTT. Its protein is CASSLTGAINQPQHF.

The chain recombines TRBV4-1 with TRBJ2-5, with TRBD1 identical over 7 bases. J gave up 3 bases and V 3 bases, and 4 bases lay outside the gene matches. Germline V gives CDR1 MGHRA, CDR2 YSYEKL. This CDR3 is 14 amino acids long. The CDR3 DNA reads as TGCGCCAGCAGCCACCGAACAGGGGAAGAGACCCAGTACTTC. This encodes CASSHRTGEETQYF.

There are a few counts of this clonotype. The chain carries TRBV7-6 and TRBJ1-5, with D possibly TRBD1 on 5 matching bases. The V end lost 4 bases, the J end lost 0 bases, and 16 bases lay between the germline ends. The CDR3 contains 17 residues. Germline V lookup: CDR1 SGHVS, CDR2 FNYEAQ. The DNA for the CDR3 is TGTGCCAGCAGCTCACTCCCGGCAGGGAATAGCAATCAGCCCCAGCATTTT. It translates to CASSSLPAGNSNQPQHF.

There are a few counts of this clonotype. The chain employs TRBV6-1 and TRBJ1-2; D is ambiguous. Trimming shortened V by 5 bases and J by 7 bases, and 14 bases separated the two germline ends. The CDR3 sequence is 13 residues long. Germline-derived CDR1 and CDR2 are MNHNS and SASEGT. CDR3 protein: CASSPAIVGGYTF. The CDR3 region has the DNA TGTGCCAGCAGTCCCGCAATAGTGGGTGGCTACACCTTC.

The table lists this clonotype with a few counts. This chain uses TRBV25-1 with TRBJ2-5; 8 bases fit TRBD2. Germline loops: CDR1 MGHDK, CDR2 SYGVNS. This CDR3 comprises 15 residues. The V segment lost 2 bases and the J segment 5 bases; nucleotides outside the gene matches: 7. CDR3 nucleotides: TGTGCCAGCAGTGAAATCGGTCGGGAGGGGGAGACCCAGTACTTC. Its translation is CASSEIGREGETQYF.

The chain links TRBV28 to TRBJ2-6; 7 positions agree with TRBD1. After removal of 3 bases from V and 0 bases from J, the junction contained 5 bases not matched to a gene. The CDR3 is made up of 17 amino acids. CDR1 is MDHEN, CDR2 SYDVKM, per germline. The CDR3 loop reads CASSLGQSFSGANVLTF. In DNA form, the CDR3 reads TGTGCCAGCAGTTTGGGACAGTCGTTCTCTGGGGCCAACGTCCTGACTTTC.

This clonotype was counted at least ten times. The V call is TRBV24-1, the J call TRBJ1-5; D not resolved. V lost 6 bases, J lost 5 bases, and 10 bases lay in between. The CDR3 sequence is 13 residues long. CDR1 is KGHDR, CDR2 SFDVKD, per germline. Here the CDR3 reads CATSKTGDQPQHF. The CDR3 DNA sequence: TGTGCCACCAGTAAAACCGGGGATCAGCCCCAGCATTTT.

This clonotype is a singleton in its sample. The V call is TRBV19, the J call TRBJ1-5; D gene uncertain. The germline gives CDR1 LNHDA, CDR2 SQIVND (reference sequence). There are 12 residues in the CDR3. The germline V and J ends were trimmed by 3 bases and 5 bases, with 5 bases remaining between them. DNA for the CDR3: TGTGCCAGTAGTATCTCCGATCAGCCCCAGCATTTT. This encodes CASSISDQPQHF.

CDR3 DNA: TGTGCCAGCAGCAAACGAATCTTACAACAGGGTTGGCAGTACTTC. It codes for CASSKRILQQGWQYF. The V and J genes are TRBV21-1 and TRBJ2-7; TRBD1, the D gene given by the table, was not confirmed from the DNA. TRBV21-1 is described as a pseudogene. This CDR3 region has 15 residues.

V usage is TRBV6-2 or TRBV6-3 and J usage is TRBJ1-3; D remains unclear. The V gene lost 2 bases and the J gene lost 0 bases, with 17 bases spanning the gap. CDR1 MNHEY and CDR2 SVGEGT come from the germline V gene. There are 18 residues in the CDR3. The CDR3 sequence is CASSYAERQLVSGNTIYF. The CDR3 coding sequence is TGTGCCAGCAGTTACGCGGAACGACAACTCGTCTCTGGAAACACCATATATTTT.

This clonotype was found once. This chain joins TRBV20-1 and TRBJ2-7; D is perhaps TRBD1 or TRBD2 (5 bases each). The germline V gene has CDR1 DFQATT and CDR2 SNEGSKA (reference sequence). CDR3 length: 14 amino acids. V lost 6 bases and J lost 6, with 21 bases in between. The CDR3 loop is CSAPPGTGPGEQYF. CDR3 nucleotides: TGCAGTGCCCCTCCCGGGACGGGACCCGGCGAGCAGTACTTC.

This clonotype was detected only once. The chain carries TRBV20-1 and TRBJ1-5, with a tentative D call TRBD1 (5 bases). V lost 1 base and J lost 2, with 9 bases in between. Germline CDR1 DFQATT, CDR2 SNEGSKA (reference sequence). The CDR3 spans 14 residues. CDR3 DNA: TGCAGTGCTAGAGGAGGGGCAGGCAATCAGCCCCAGCATTTT. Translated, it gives CSARGGAGNQPQHF.

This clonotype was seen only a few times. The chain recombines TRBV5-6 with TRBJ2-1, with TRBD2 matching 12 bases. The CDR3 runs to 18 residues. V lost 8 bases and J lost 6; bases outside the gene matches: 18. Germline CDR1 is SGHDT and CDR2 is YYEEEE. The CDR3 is CARSPRKTSGSTFNEQFF. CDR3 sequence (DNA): TGTGCCAGGAGCCCGAGAAAGACTAGCGGGAGTACCTTCAATGAGCAGTTCTTC.

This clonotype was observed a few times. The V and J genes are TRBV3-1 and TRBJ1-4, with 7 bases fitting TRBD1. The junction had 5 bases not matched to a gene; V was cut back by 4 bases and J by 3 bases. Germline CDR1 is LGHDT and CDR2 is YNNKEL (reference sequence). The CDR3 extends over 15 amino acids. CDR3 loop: CASSRRDRPNEKLFF. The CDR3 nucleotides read TGTGCCAGCAGCCGAAGGGACAGACCTAATGAAAAACTGTTTTTT.

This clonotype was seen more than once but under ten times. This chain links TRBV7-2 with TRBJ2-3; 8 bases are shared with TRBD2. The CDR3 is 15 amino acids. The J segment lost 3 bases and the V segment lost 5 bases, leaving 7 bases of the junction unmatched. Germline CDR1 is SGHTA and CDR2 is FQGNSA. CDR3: CASSGSGRGTDTQYF. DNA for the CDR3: TGTGCCAGCAGCGGAAGCGGGAGAGGGACAGATACGCAGTATTTT.

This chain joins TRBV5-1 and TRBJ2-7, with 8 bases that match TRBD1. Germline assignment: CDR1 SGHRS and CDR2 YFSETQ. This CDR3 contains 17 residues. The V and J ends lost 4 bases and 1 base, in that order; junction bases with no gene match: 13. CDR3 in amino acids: CASSLRLRTGNSYEQYF. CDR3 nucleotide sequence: TGCGCCAGCAGCCTAAGGCTACGGACAGGGAATTCCTACGAGCAGTACTTC.

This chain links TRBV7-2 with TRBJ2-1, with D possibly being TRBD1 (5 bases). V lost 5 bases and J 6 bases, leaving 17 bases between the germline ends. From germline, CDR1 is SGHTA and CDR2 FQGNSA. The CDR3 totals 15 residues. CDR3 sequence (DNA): TGTGCCAGCAGCCGCCGGTCCGTCCAGGGCAATGAGCAGTTCTTC. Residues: CASSRRSVQGNEQFF.